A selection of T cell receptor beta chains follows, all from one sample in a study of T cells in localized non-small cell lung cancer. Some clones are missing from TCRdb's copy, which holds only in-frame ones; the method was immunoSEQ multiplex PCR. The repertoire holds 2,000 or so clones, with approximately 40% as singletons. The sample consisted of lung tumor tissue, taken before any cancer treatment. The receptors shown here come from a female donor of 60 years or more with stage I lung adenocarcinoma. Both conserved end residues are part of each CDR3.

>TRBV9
CASSVADFGDAAKNIQYF
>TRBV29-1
CSVVWLAGERAYEQYF
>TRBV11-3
CASSFTGKSTNEKLFF
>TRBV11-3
CASSLVSLPYEQYF
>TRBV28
CASSFLAQGDTQYF
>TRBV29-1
CSVDRQSNEQFF
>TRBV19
CASSIGPGNTIYF
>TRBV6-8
CASSYSRAGDGNTIYF
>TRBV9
CASSLGAGTSSYEQYF
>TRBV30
CAWSVIAHTGELFF
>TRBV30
CAWINQIEAFF
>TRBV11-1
CASSPTGHMNTEAFF
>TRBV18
CASSPAPRQPQHF
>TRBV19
CASIGWENIQYF
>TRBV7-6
CASLGYGRGGTEAFF
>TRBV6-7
CASRTNTEAFF